The 22 T cell receptor beta chains reported below all come from one sample, sequenced in a study of post-analysis software for immune sequencing data. cDNA libraries of TCR beta carried unique molecular identifiers. TCRdb ran MiXCR on the PCR reads and lists one entry per CDR3 protein. This table holds about 570,000 distinct CDR3 sequences, around 31% found once. Study-wide results and caveats: Patients carried roughly five TRBV segments more frequently than controls did, and TRBV5-6, TRBV5-1 and TRBV20-1 were among them.

For these TCRs, the target antigens are not known. The sequencing input was blood. The receptors shown here come from a girl aged 2 to 17 with multiple sclerosis.

The rearrangement links TRBV29-1 to TRBJ1-2; D may be TRBD1 (5 bases). The CDR3 runs 11 residues. V was shortened by 3 bases and J by 8 bases, with 10 bases between the two germline ends. Germline V gene lookup returns CDR1 SQVTM and CDR2 ANQGSEA. CDR3 protein: CSVEGTEGYTF. The CDR3 DNA is TGCAGCGTTGAGGGGACGGAGGGCTACACCTTC.

The rearrangement uses TRBV5-1 and TRBJ2-1, with TRBD2 matching 13 bases. This CDR3 comprises 19 residues. Germline values: CDR1 SGHRS, CDR2 YFSETQ. Germline trimming cut 2 bases from V and 4 bases from J; bases unmatched to any gene: 12. CDR3 sequence reads: CASSFRPGTSGAQYNEQFF. For the CDR3, the DNA is TGCGCCAGCAGCTTCCGCCCAGGGACTAGCGGGGCCCAGTACAATGAGCAGTTCTTC.

The V and J genes are TRBV9 and TRBJ2-1, with D perhaps TRBD2 (5 bases). With 3 bases removed from V and 13 bases from J, the gap between germline ends came to 17 bases. CDR3 length equals 13 residues. The germline gives CDR1 SGDLS, CDR2 YYNGEE. As DNA, the CDR3 is TGTGCCAGCAGCGCAGACTTCTCCGGGGTCCAGTTCTTC. Its protein is CASSADFSGVQFF.

The rearrangement links TRBV4-1 to TRBJ2-1; 8 bases map to TRBD1. The J call may not be correct, given that the DNA end is closer to TRBJ2-7. Germline assignment: CDR1 MGHRA and CDR2 YSYEKL. This CDR3 has 16 amino acids. The CDR3 nucleotides read TGCGCCAGCAGCCAAATTGCGACAGGGGCCTACAATGAGCAGTACTTC. This codes for CASSQIATGAYNEQYF.

Points on this clonotype: At one boundary the junction diverges from the germline segment, which might be a read error. The rearrangement joins TRBV5-1 to TRBJ2-7; D might be TRBD2 (6 bases). CDR1 SGHRS and CDR2 YFSETQ come from the germline V gene. This CDR3 comprises 14 residues. This chain's CDR3 is CANSLAGRSYEQYF. The CDR3, as DNA: TGCGCCAACAGCTTGGCGGGGAGAAGCTACGAGCAGTACTTC.

The J gene is TRBJ2-3, the V gene TRBV5-5, with 8 bases that match TRBD2. This CDR3 region has 15 residues. Trimming took 2 bases from V and 3 from J; bases not matched to a gene: 5. The germline V gene encodes CDR1 SGHKS and CDR2 YYEKEE (reference sequence). The CDR3 region is CASSFRRGVTDTQYF. As DNA, the CDR3 is TGTGCCAGCAGCTTCAGGCGGGGGGTAACAGATACGCAGTATTTT.

The table lists this clonotype with a few counts. This chain joins TRBV10-3 and TRBJ2-7, with TRBD1 as a possible D gene (6 bases). Germline V CDR1 and CDR2: ENHRY, SYGVKD. The V end lost 3 bases, the J end lost 0 bases, and 15 bases lay between the germline ends. This CDR3 is 16 amino acids long. CDR3 sequence: CAISDEGRGASYEQYF. CDR3 coding DNA: TGTGCCATCAGTGATGAGGGCAGGGGTGCCTCCTACGAGCAGTACTTC.

This clonotype was picked up a small number of times. This sequence joins TRBV2 and TRBJ2-7; no reliable D call. Germline V gives CDR1 SNHLY, CDR2 FYNNEI. The CDR3 is made up of 14 amino acids. The V end was cut by 4 bases, the J end by 0 bases, with 10 bases between. For the CDR3, the DNA is TGTGCCAGCAGTGGAGAGCTCAGCTCCTACGAGCAGTACTTC. Encoded protein: CASSGELSSYEQYF. The full variable domain, its missing parts supplied by reference TRBV2 and TRBJ2-7, is EPEVTQTPSHQVTQMGQEVILRCVPISNHLYFYWYRQILGQKVEFLVSFYNNEISEKSEIFDDQFSVERPDGSNFTLKIRSTKLEDSAMYFCASSGELSSYEQYFGPGTRLTVT.

This clonotype was seen only a few times. The chain recombines TRBV12-3 or TRBV12-4 with TRBJ2-3, with TRBD2 matching 7 bases. V shed 0 bases, J shed 0 bases, and the junction held 3 bases outside the gene matches. The CDR3 runs 16 residues. The CDR3 loop is CASSLASGGSTDTQYF. DNA of the CDR3: TGTGCCAGCAGTTTAGCGTCGGGGGGTAGCACAGATACGCAGTATTTT.

This clonotype was seen only a few times. V gene TRBV5-1 combines with J gene TRBJ2-1; either TRBD1 or TRBD2 may supply D (6 bases each). Germline lookup yields CDR1 SGHRS and CDR2 YFSETQ. The CDR3 is 13 amino acids. The V and J ends lost 2 bases and 9 bases respectively, with 12 bases between them. DNA of the CDR3: TGCGCCAGCAGCTTCCTGCCGGGGGCTGAGCAGTTCTTC. Its protein is CASSFLPGAEQFF. Based on the CDR3 plus reference TRBV5-1 and TRBJ2-1, the full variable domain is KAGVTQTPRYLIKTRGQQVTLSCSPISGHRSVSWYQQTPGQGLQFLFEYFSETQRNKGNFPGRFSGRQFSNSRSEMNVSTLELGDSALYLCASSFLPGAEQFFGPGTRLTVL.

The chain combines TRBV7-9 with TRBJ2-1, with 7 nucleotides matching TRBD2. Trimming took 6 bases from V and 6 from J; bases not matched to a gene: 17. The CDR3 contains 17 residues. Germline V gene data show CDR1 as SEHNR and CDR2 as FQNEAQ (reference sequence). The CDR3 region is CASSPRAGDPPGNEQFF. DNA of the CDR3: TGTGCCAGCAGTCCCCGGGCGGGGGACCCACCGGGCAATGAGCAGTTCTTC.

This clonotype was recorded a few times. This chain joins TRBV5-5 and TRBJ1-5; no clear D gene. Per the germline V gene, CDR1 is SGHKS and CDR2 is YYEKEE (reference sequence). The CDR3 spans 14 residues. V was pared by 6 bases and J by 1 base, with 11 bases between. CDR3 in DNA: TGTGCCAGCACCCACGGACGAAGCAATCAGCCCCAGCATTTT. Its protein is CASTHGRSNQPQHF.

There are a few counts of this clonotype. The chain employs TRBV7-2 and TRBJ2-3; possibly TRBD2 for D (6 bases). Germline V gene sequence: CDR1 SGHTA, CDR2 FQGNSA. The CDR3 is made up of 15 amino acids. V shed 5 bases and J shed 2 bases, with 14 bases lying between them. CDR3 DNA: TGTGCCAGCAGCCTAGGACTAACCCCCACAGATACGCAGTATTTT. Its translation is CASSLGLTPTDTQYF.

The chain carries TRBV12-3 or TRBV12-4 and TRBJ2-3, with D tentatively TRBD2 (6 bases). The CDR3 sequence is 16 residues long. V dropped 2 bases and J dropped 1 base, with 13 bases sitting between them. CDR3 amino acids: CASSLLASAGTDTQYF. CDR3 nucleotide sequence: TGTGCCAGCAGTTTACTGGCTAGCGCCGGCACAGATACGCAGTATTTT.

V and J are TRBV5-1 and TRBJ2-3, with a weak D call TRBD1 (5 bases). V lost 0 bases and J lost 2, with 10 bases in between. The CDR3 has 15 residues. CDR1 SGHRS and CDR2 YFSETQ come from the germline V gene. The CDR3 coding sequence is TGCGCCAGCAGCTTGGGAGCCAGGGACACAGATACGCAGTATTTT. Its protein is CASSLGARDTDTQYF.

This clonotype occurred a few times. The chain has TRBV20-1 and TRBJ2-4; 9 nucleotides line up with TRBD2. From germline, CDR1 is DFQATT and CDR2 SNEGSKA (reference sequence). The CDR3 has 13 residues. V was clipped by 3 bases and J by 7 bases; unmatched bases: 4. The CDR3 spells CSASWRGGNIQYF. DNA of the CDR3: TGCAGTGCTAGTTGGCGGGGGGGGAACATTCAGTACTTC.

The V gene is TRBV20-1, the J gene TRBJ1-2; D gene ambiguous. Deletions cut 5 bases from V and 3 bases from J, with 16 bases between. The CDR3 consists of 14 residues. From germline, CDR1 is DFQATT and CDR2 SNEGSKA (reference sequence). The CDR3 nucleotides read TGCAGTGCTCGTAACACGGGATTTTACTATGGCTACACCTTC. Amino acids: CSARNTGFYYGYTF.

This chain's CDR3 is CASSFERGGKNTEAFF. The DNA of the CDR3 is TGTGCCAGCAGTTTCGAGAGGGGAGGTAAGAACACTGAAGCTTTCTTT. The chain employs TRBV12-3 or TRBV12-4 and TRBJ1-1, with D possibly being TRBD1 (5 bases). The CDR3 runs to 16 residues. Deletions cut 3 bases from V and 1 base from J, with 15 bases between.

This clonotype was seen only a few times. The rearrangement joins TRBV6-4 to TRBJ2-5, with 9 bases that match TRBD2. Germline V CDR1 and CDR2: MRHNA, SNTAGT. CDR3 length equals 15 residues. Trimming at V came to 7 bases and at J to 5 bases, leaving 11 bases not matched to a gene. This CDR3 is CASTGQRGVRETQYF. The CDR3 DNA follows: TGTGCCAGCACGGGCCAGCGGGGGGTCCGGGAGACCCAGTACTTC.

Concerning this clonotype itself: Mismatch with germline at one junction end may stem from a read error. The rearrangement joins TRBV20-1 to TRBJ2-7; possible D gene TRBD1, 5 bases. The J call may be wrong; the DNA end is better matched by TRBJ2-5. Germline V gene data show CDR1 as DFQATT and CDR2 as SNEGSKA (reference sequence). The CDR3 length is 16 residues. For the CDR3, the DNA is TGCAATGCTAGAGATTCCAGGGCAGGGTGGAAAGAGACCCAGTACTTC. The encoded protein is CNARDSRAGWKETQYF.

This chain connects TRBV4-1 to TRBJ1-1, with TRBD1 identical over 9 bases. The CDR3 contains 15 residues. Looked up from germline, CDR1 is MGHRA and CDR2 is YSYEKL. J lost 6 bases, V lost 4 bases, and 9 bases had no gene match. The DNA for the CDR3 is TGCGCCAGCAGCCTAGGACAGGGGAGATTGGCTGAAGCTTTCTTT. Amino acids: CASSLGQGRLAEAFF.

The V and J genes are TRBV4-1 and TRBJ2-1, with D perhaps TRBD1 or TRBD2 (5 bases each). V lost 4 bases to trimming and J lost 0 bases, with 22 bases between them. The germline V gene encodes CDR1 MGHRA and CDR2 YSYEKL. This CDR3 has 19 amino acids. CDR3: CASSPVGWGLTSSYNEQFF. The CDR3 DNA reads TGCGCCAGCAGCCCCGTAGGGTGGGGGTTGACCAGCTCCTACAATGAGCAGTTCTTC.